These T cell receptor beta chains were read from a single sample in a study of T cell responses to AZD1222 COVID-19 vaccine. Only in-frame clones appear in the TCRdb table, and some are missing; sequencing was by immunoSEQ multiplex PCR. The sample carries around 110,000 clones, around 90% recorded once. The material was peripheral blood, obtained on day 0 of AZD1222 vaccination. The receptors stem from an adult in good health. The CDR3 runs from the conserved cysteine through the conserved F or W. Each record gives: V gene, J gene, D gene, clone size, CDR3 DNA, CDR3 protein. A D gene is named only where the DNA matches it firmly. Clone sizes are given selectively: once, few, many, or a class where the clone is expanded.

V gene: TRBV7-9
J gene: TRBJ1-3
D gene: TRBD1
clone size: .
CDR3 DNA: TGTGCCAGCAGCTTAGCGCGTTTTCCGCAGGGGGCTGGAAACACCATATATTTT
CDR3 protein: CASSLARFPQGAGNTIYF

V gene: TRBV27
J gene: TRBJ1-6
D gene: .
clone size: .
CDR3 DNA: TGTGCCAGCACGCTCTCTCGGGGACTTTTGAGTTCACCCCTCCACTTT
CDR3 protein: CASTLSRGLLSSPLHF

V gene: TRBV4-3
J gene: TRBJ2-7
D gene: .
clone size: .
CDR3 DNA: TGCGCCAGCAGCCAAGAGGAGGGGACACCTTCCTACGAGCAGTACTTC
CDR3 protein: CASSQEEGTPSYEQYF

V gene: TRBV2
J gene: TRBJ1-1
D gene: .
clone size: .
CDR3 DNA: TGTGCCAGCACTGAGGACACTGAAGCTTTCTTT
CDR3 protein: CASTEDTEAFF

V gene: TRBV9
J gene: TRBJ1-5
D gene: .
clone size: .
CDR3 DNA: TGTGCCAGCAGCGTAGGGGTTGATCAGCCCCAGCATTTT
CDR3 protein: CASSVGVDQPQHF

V gene: TRBV27
J gene: TRBJ1-5
D gene: TRBD1
clone size: .
CDR3 DNA: TGTGCCAGCAGTTTACAACAGGGGCAGCCCCAGCATTTT
CDR3 protein: CASSLQQGQPQHF

V gene: TRBV9
J gene: TRBJ2-1
D gene: .
clone size: .
CDR3 DNA: TGTGCCAGCAGCGTAGCCCCCAAGGACCGCTCCTACAATGAGCAGTTCTTC
CDR3 protein: CASSVAPKDRSYNEQFF

V gene: TRBV19
J gene: TRBJ2-1
D gene: TRBD2
clone size: few
CDR3 DNA: TGTGCCAGTAGTCCACAATTTGCTAGCGGGGGCGGAGGCAATGAGCAGTTCTTC
CDR3 protein: CASSPQFASGGGGNEQFF

V gene: TRBV12-5
J gene: TRBJ1-1
D gene: TRBD1
clone size: once
CDR3 DNA: TGTGCTAGTGGTTTGGTATCCCTCGGGACAGGGGTTAAGTACACTGAAGCTTTCTTT
CDR3 protein: CASGLVSLGTGVKYTEAFF

V gene: TRBV7-6
J gene: TRBJ2-3
D gene: TRBD2
clone size: .
CDR3 DNA: TGTGCCAGCAGCTTAGGGCGGGAGGGCCGTACAGATACGCAGTATTTT
CDR3 protein: CASSLGREGRTDTQYF

V gene: TRBV28
J gene: TRBJ1-4
D gene: TRBD1
clone size: .
CDR3 DNA: TGTGCCAGCAGTACCCCGGGACAGGGGATCTCGGGTAATGAAAAACTGTTTTTT
CDR3 protein: CASSTPGQGISGNEKLFF

V gene: TRBV25-1
J gene: TRBJ1-2
D gene: .
clone size: .
CDR3 DNA: TGTGCCAGCAGTGAATATACGGCCTCACAAACTAACTATGGCTACACCTTC
CDR3 protein: CASSEYTASQTNYGYTF

V gene: TRBV5-1
J gene: TRBJ1-1
D gene: .
clone size: .
CDR3 DNA: TGCGCCAGCAGCTTGGGTGGAATGAACACTGAAGCTTTCTTT
CDR3 protein: CASSLGGMNTEAFF

V gene: TRBV27
J gene: TRBJ1-5
D gene: .
clone size: .
CDR3 DNA: TGTGCCAGCAGTTTATTATCGGCAGAGGGCAATCAGCCCCAGCATTTT
CDR3 protein: CASSLLSAEGNQPQHF

V gene: TRBV19
J gene: TRBJ1-5
D gene: .
clone size: .
CDR3 DNA: TGTGCCAGTAGTGTCGGGGAAAATCAGCCCCAGCATTTT
CDR3 protein: CASSVGENQPQHF

V gene: TRBV11-2
J gene: TRBJ1-1
D gene: TRBD1
clone size: .
CDR3 DNA: TGTGCCAGCAGCCGCTACCCCAAAACAGGGGAAGAGGCTTTCTTT
CDR3 protein: CASSRYPKTGEEAFF

V gene: TRBV15
J gene: TRBJ2-1
D gene: TRBD2
clone size: .
CDR3 DNA: TGTGCCACCCTTCCGGGAGGCCAAGGGTTAAATGAGCAGTTCTTC
CDR3 protein: CATLPGGQGLNEQFF

V gene: TRBV12-3/TRBV12-4
J gene: TRBJ2-3
D gene: TRBD1
clone size: .
CDR3 DNA: TGTGCCAGCAGGGGACAGGGGCAAGATACGCAGTATTTT
CDR3 protein: CASRGQGQDTQYF

V gene: TRBV6-2/TRBV6-3
J gene: TRBJ1-5
D gene: TRBD1
clone size: .
CDR3 DNA: TGTGCCAGCAGTACCGACAGGGAGAATCAGCCCCAGCATTTT
CDR3 protein: CASSTDRENQPQHF

V gene: TRBV19
J gene: TRBJ1-1
D gene: .
clone size: .
CDR3 DNA: TGTGCCAGTAGCCACCCTCGGGGGCAAAGAGGGAACACTGAAGCTTTCTTT
CDR3 protein: CASSHPRGQRGNTEAFF

V gene: TRBV29-1
J gene: TRBJ1-1
D gene: TRBD1
clone size: once
CDR3 DNA: TGCAGCGTTGAAGCCTGGACAGGGGGTTATTCTACGGGAGCTTTCTTT
CDR3 protein: CSVEAWTGGYSTGAFF

V gene: TRBV5-5
J gene: TRBJ1-1
D gene: TRBD1
clone size: medium-sized
CDR3 DNA: TGTGCCAGCAGTTGGACAGGTATCATGAACACTGAAGCTTTCTTT
CDR3 protein: CASSWTGIMNTEAFF

V gene: TRBV4-2
J gene: TRBJ1-2
D gene: .
clone size: few
CDR3 DNA: TGTGCCAGCAGCCAAGATAATCCGACAGGCCCCTATGGCTACACCTTC
CDR3 protein: CASSQDNPTGPYGYTF

V gene: TRBV28
J gene: TRBJ1-1
D gene: TRBD1
clone size: .
CDR3 DNA: TGTGCCAGCATACCGACAGGGGATGGCACTGAAGCTTTCTTT
CDR3 protein: CASIPTGDGTEAFF

V gene: TRBV6-2/TRBV6-3
J gene: TRBJ2-1
D gene: .
clone size: .
CDR3 DNA: TGTGCCAGCAGTTACTCAGACTCCTACAATGAGCAGTTCTTC
CDR3 protein: CASSYSDSYNEQFF

V gene: TRBV5-1
J gene: TRBJ2-3
D gene: TRBD2
clone size: once
CDR3 DNA: TGCGCCAGCAGCTCCCGCGGGAGTCCTAGCACAGATACGCAGTATTTT
CDR3 protein: CASSSRGSPSTDTQYF

V gene: TRBV14
J gene: TRBJ2-5
D gene: TRBD1
clone size: .
CDR3 DNA: TGTGCCAGCAAAGGACAGGTAAGGCTGGTAATTCAAGAGACCCAGTACTTC
CDR3 protein: CASKGQVRLVIQETQYF

V gene: TRBV5-1
J gene: TRBJ1-3
D gene: .
clone size: .
CDR3 DNA: TGCGCCAGCAGCTTGGATACAGCCTCTGTGAACACCATATATTTT
CDR3 protein: CASSLDTASVNTIYF

V gene: TRBV25-1
J gene: TRBJ1-1
D gene: .
clone size: few
CDR3 DNA: TGTGCCAGCACCCTCGGGGACGCTGAAGCTTTCTTT
CDR3 protein: CASTLGDAEAFF

V gene: TRBV12-3/TRBV12-4
J gene: TRBJ1-1
D gene: .
clone size: once
CDR3 DNA: TGTGCCAGCACCTGGGGCACTGAAGCTTTCTTT
CDR3 protein: CASTWGTEAFF

V gene: TRBV19
J gene: TRBJ1-1
D gene: TRBD1
clone size: once
CDR3 DNA: TGTGCCAGTAGTATATGGGGGACAGTTAACACTGAAGCTTTCTTT
CDR3 protein: CASSIWGTVNTEAFF

V gene: TRBV7-6
J gene: TRBJ1-2
D gene: .
clone size: once
CDR3 DNA: TGTGCCAGCAGCTCCCTTCCGGGGACGGACTATGGCTACACCTTC
CDR3 protein: CASSSLPGTDYGYTF

V gene: TRBV24-1
J gene: TRBJ2-1
D gene: TRBD1
clone size: few
CDR3 DNA: TGTGCCACCAGTGATTTGGGGGGACAGTACAATGAGCAGTTCTTC
CDR3 protein: CATSDLGGQYNEQFF

V gene: TRBV6-4
J gene: TRBJ2-3
D gene: .
clone size: .
CDR3 DNA: TGTGCCAGCAGTGACGGTCAAATTAGCACAGATACGCAGTATTTT
CDR3 protein: CASSDGQISTDTQYF

V gene: TRBV28
J gene: TRBJ1-2
D gene: .
clone size: .
CDR3 DNA: TGTGCCAGCAGTTTAACACGGTGGGGTCCCTCCTATGGCTACACCTTC
CDR3 protein: CASSLTRWGPSYGYTF

V gene: TRBV5-1
J gene: TRBJ1-2
D gene: TRBD1
clone size: .
CDR3 DNA: TGCGCCAGCAGCTTGGAGGGACAGGGGGACGGCTACACCTTC
CDR3 protein: CASSLEGQGDGYTF

V gene: TRBV7-9
J gene: TRBJ1-2
D gene: .
clone size: once
CDR3 DNA: TGTGCCAGCACCAGAGGACCGGAGACTTATGGCTACACCTTC
CDR3 protein: CASTRGPETYGYTF